The present T cell receptor beta chain was sequenced within a study of T cell changes during pregnancy in multiple sclerosis. Trimming removed 4 bases from V and 5 bases from J; junction bases left unmatched: 5. The CDR3 covers 15 residues. Germline CDR1 is SGHNT and CDR2 is YYREEE (reference sequence). Clones were read by immunoSEQ multiplex PCR, and TCRdb kept only the in-frame ones, dropping some. The sample gives 85,000 to 90,000 clones, 94% of which show up once; over 1.5% is in the top ten. The receptor was derived from a female donor in good health, enrolled as a control in a pregnancy study. Sequences were derived from peripheral blood, sampled after pregnancy. The V call is TRBV5-4, the J call TRBJ2-2; 10 bases line up with TRBD2. The CDR3 sequence: CASSHPSGRTGELFF. The DNA for the CDR3 is TGTGCCAGCAGCCACCCTAGCGGGAGAACCGGGGAGCTGTTTTTT.